Listed below are T cell receptor beta chains from one sample, sequenced in a study of shared clonotypes between healthy human individuals. Only in-frame clones appear in the TCRdb table, and some are missing; sequencing was by immunoSEQ multiplex PCR. The profile shows more than 2,000,000 clones, roughly 92% of them singletons. The sample was naive CD4+ T cells sorted from blood. The receptors shown here come from a man aged 18 to 30 in good health. Both conserved end residues are part of each CDR3. A D gene is named only where the DNA matches it firmly. Rows give clone size only sometimes, using once, few, many, or a class for an expanded clone.

v_gene	j_gene	d_gene	abundance	CDR3aa	CDR3nt
TRBV7-8	TRBJ1-1	-	-	CASSHPHDTEAFF	TGTGCCAGCAGCCATCCCCACGACACTGAAGCTTTCTTT
TRBV7-2	TRBJ1-4	-	-	CASGRTRANEKLFF	TGTGCCAGCGGCCGGACAAGGGCTAATGAAAAACTGTTTTTT
TRBV4-1	TRBJ2-7	-	once	CASSQDFQGKEQYF	TGCGCCAGCAGCCAAGATTTCCAGGGGAAGGAGCAGTACTTC
TRBV30	TRBJ2-5	-	-	CAWQGLGETQYF	TGTGCCTGGCAGGGTTTGGGAGAGACCCAGTACTTC
TRBV5-4	TRBJ2-5	-	-	CASSLISGTQYF	TGTGCCAGCAGCTTAATCTCTGGGACCCAGTACTTC
TRBV4-1	TRBJ2-2	TRBD1	-	CASSPRQGPGELFF	TGCGCCAGCAGCCCGCGACAGGGTCCCGGGGAGCTGTTTTTT
TRBV11-2	TRBJ1-2	-	-	CASSFGLSYGYTF	TGTGCCAGCAGCTTCGGACTCTCCTATGGCTACACCTTC
TRBV25-1	TRBJ1-1	TRBD1	-	CASYTGGTEAFF	TGTGCCAGCTATACAGGGGGGACTGAAGCTTTCTTT
TRBV9	TRBJ2-7	-	-	CASSVGTGSSYEQYF	TGTGCCAGCAGCGTGGGGACGGGTAGCTCCTACGAGCAGTACTTC
TRBV5-1	TRBJ2-3	TRBD1	-	CASSWDRETQYF	TGCGCCAGCAGCTGGGACAGGGAAACGCAGTATTTT
TRBV7-3	TRBJ1-1	-	-	CASSLMGTLPPLDTEAFF	TGTGCCAGCAGCTTAATGGGGACTCTCCCTCCCTTGGACACTGAAGCTTTCTTT
TRBV6-5	TRBJ1-6	-	-	CASSFRGGGSPLHF	TGTGCCAGCAGTTTCAGGGGTGGTGGTTCACCCCTCCACTTT
TRBV5-4	TRBJ2-1	TRBD2	-	CASSLALAGTNEQFF	TGTGCCAGCAGCTTGGCACTAGCGGGAACCAATGAGCAGTTCTTC
TRBV5-1	TRBJ2-5	-	-	CASSLGLGGGETQYF	TGCGCCAGCAGCTTGGGTTTAGGGGGTGGAGAGACCCAGTACTTC
TRBV5-1	TRBJ2-5	-	-	CASSLGGYGPQETQYF	TGCGCCAGCAGCTTGGGAGGCTACGGACCCCAAGAGACCCAGTACTTC
TRBV19	TRBJ2-3	-	-	CASSTGALGRDTQYF	TGTGCCAGTAGTACGGGGGCTTTGGGTAGGGATACGCAGTATTTT
TRBV5-4	TRBJ2-5	-	-	CASSLSARRETQYF	TGTGCCAGCAGCTTGTCGGCACGGCGAGAGACCCAGTACTTC
TRBV2	TRBJ2-7	TRBD2	-	CASSDFLSSSGYEQYF	TGTGCCAGCAGTGACTTCCTCAGCTCTAGCGGCTACGAGCAGTACTTC
TRBV19	TRBJ2-5	TRBD1	-	CASSVDRDRETQYF	TGTGCCAGTAGTGTTGACAGGGATAGGGAGACCCAGTACTTC
TRBV5-1	TRBJ2-2	TRBD2	-	CASRDAGGPNTGELFF	TGCGCCAGCAGGGATGCGGGGGGTCCGAACACCGGGGAGCTGTTTTTT
TRBV7-2	TRBJ2-5	TRBD1	-	CASSLDRGQETQYF	TGTGCCAGCAGCTTAGACAGGGGGCAGGAGACCCAGTACTTC
TRBV30	TRBJ2-4	-	-	CAWSGGAKNIQYF	TGTGCCTGGAGTGGTGGGGCCAAAAACATTCAGTACTTC
TRBV7-9	TRBJ2-3	TRBD2	-	CASSQTSGSDTQYF	TGTGCCAGCAGCCAAACTAGCGGGAGCGATACGCAGTATTTT
TRBV5-5	TRBJ2-7	-	-	CASSLQGTYEQYF	TGTGCCAGCAGCTTACAGGGAACCTACGAGCAGTACTTC
TRBV18	TRBJ2-6	-	-	CASSSFSGANVLTF	TGTGCCAGCTCTTCCTTCTCTGGGGCCAACGTCCTGACTTTC
TRBV28	TRBJ1-3	-	-	CASSSTPRNTIYF	TGTGCCAGCAGCTCTACCCCCAGAAACACCATATATTTT
TRBV25-1	TRBJ2-5	TRBD1	-	CASSDGTGAVETQYF	TGTGCCAGCAGTGACGGGACAGGGGCTGTGGAGACCCAGTACTTC
TRBV28	TRBJ2-5	TRBD2	-	CASSSPRGGVGETQYF	TGTGCCAGCAGTTCGCCTCGCGGGGGGGTAGGAGAGACCCAGTACTTC
TRBV5-1	TRBJ1-5	TRBD1	-	CASSLGTGAPGQPQHF	TGCGCCAGCAGCTTGGGGACAGGGGCTCCGGGTCAGCCCCAGCATTTT